These 32 T cell receptor beta chains were sequenced from one sample in a study of shared clonotypes between healthy human individuals. CD45RO-negative, CCR7-positively selected cells formed the naive CD8 fraction, excluding terminally differentiated effector memory CD45RA+ cells. The repertoire was sequenced with immunoSEQ multiplex PCR; TCRdb's copy has only in-frame clones and lacks some. The repertoire holds millions of clones, about 94% seen once, with about 1.1% in the top ten. The specimen was naive CD8+ T cells sorted from blood. These receptors all come from a man younger than 30 in good health.

V gene TRBV19 combines with J gene TRBJ2-1; no clear D. Trimming cost V 1 base and J 0 bases, with 7 bases left between them. Germline assignment: CDR1 LNHDA and CDR2 SQIVND (reference sequence). The CDR3 is made up of 15 amino acids. The DNA of the CDR3 is TGTGCCAGTAGTATAGGGGCAGACTCCTACAATGAGCAGTTCTTC. This sequence encodes CASSIGADSYNEQFF.

The chain has TRBV6-5 and TRBJ2-7; D may correspond to TRBD1 or TRBD2 (5 bases each). CDR1 MNHEY and CDR2 SVGAGI come from the germline V gene. V lost 6 bases, J lost 7 bases, and 10 bases lay in between. The CDR3 is 11 amino acids. CDR3 protein: CASRGVSEQYF. CDR3 DNA: TGTGCCAGCAGGGGGGTGAGTGAGCAGTACTTC.

Notes on this clone: Within the sample, other DNA sequences also encode this same CDR3. The CDR3 DNA reads as TGTGCCAGCAGCTTCCAGGTTACCTACGAGCAGTACTTC. Amino acid sequence: CASSFQVTYEQYF. V and J are TRBV5-5 and TRBJ2-7; D unclear. The CDR3 loop spans 13 amino acids. CDR1 and CDR2 from the germline V gene are SGHKS and YYEKEE (reference sequence). With 2 bases removed from V and 2 bases from J, the gap between germline ends came to 8 bases.

The rearrangement links TRBV5-1 to TRBJ2-5; D remains unclear. V was cut by 2 bases and J by 1 base, with 6 bases left in between. CDR1 and CDR2 from the germline V gene are SGHRS and YFSETQ. The length of the CDR3 is 13 residues. The CDR3 nucleotides are TGCGCCAGCAGCTTAGCCAGCCAAGAGACCCAGTACTTC. Protein product: CASSLASQETQYF.

V and J are TRBV5-1 and TRBJ1-2, with D possibly TRBD1 on 5 matching bases. The CDR3 has 13 amino acids. V lost 4 bases and J lost 6, with 13 bases in between. In germline, CDR1 is SGHRS, CDR2 YFSETQ. Here the CDR3 DNA reads TGCGCCAGCAGCCCCGGGGCGCCGCATGGCTACACCTTC. Translation: CASSPGAPHGYTF.

This sequence joins TRBV7-8 and TRBJ2-7, with D tentatively TRBD1 (5 bases). CDR3 length: 12 amino acids. Germline CDR1 reads SGHVS; CDR2 reads FQNEAQ. Between the trimmed V and J ends, which lost 3 bases and 4 bases, there was a span of 7 bases. CDR3 residues: CASSFAGYEQYF. CDR3 sequence (DNA): TGTGCCAGCAGCTTCGCAGGGTACGAGCAGTACTTC.

As concerns this clone: Other DNA sequences of this sample code for an identical CDR3. V gene TRBV4-3 combines with J gene TRBJ1-3; a weak D match, TRBD1 (5 bases). Trimming shortened V by 0 bases and J by 1 base, and 7 bases separated the two germline ends. The CDR3 has 15 residues. Looked up from germline, CDR1 is LGHNA and CDR2 is YSLEER. Here the CDR3 reads CASSQDRGSGNTIYF. The CDR3 DNA reads TGCGCCAGCAGCCAAGATCGGGGGTCTGGAAACACCATATATTTT.

The gene calls are TRBV27 and TRBJ2-7; D ambiguous. Deletions cut 7 bases from V and 0 bases from J, with 7 bases between. The CDR3 is 12 amino acids. Germline-derived CDR1 and CDR2 are MNHEY and SMNVEV (reference sequence). This CDR3 reads CASTLSSYEQYF. CDR3 DNA sequence: TGTGCCAGCACCCTTAGCTCCTACGAGCAGTACTTC.

The chain employs TRBV7-8 and TRBJ2-3, with a tentative D call TRBD1 (6 bases). The V end lost 1 base, the J end lost 2 bases, and 19 bases lay between the germline ends. This CDR3 has 18 residues. CDR1 and CDR2 from the germline V gene are SGHVS and FQNEAQ. CDR3 protein: CASSLVPEAGAYTDTQYF. As DNA, the CDR3 is TGTGCCAGCAGCTTAGTGCCCGAGGCAGGGGCTTACACAGATACGCAGTATTTT. The full variable domain, rest sourced from reference TRBV7-8 and TRBJ2-3, is GAGVSQSPRYKVAKRGQDVALRCDPISGHVSLFWYQQALGQGPEFLTYFQNEAQLDKSGLPSDRFFAERPEGSVSTLKIQRTQQEDSAVYLCASSLVPEAGAYTDTQYFGPGTRLTVL.

Of note for this clone: Other DNA sequences in this sample translate to the same CDR3. The rearrangement uses TRBV10-3 and TRBJ2-1, with TRBD2 identical over 9 bases. Germline assignment: CDR1 ENHRY and CDR2 SYGVKD. Losses at the gene ends were 0 bases for V and 5 bases for J; bases not matched to a gene: 8. There are 17 residues in the CDR3. DNA of the CDR3: TGTGCCATCAGTGAGTCTCGGGCTAGCGGGGACAACAATGAGCAGTTCTTC. This translates into CAISESRASGDNNEQFF.

Points on this clone: Other nucleotide sequences in the sample specify the same CDR3. CDR3 sequence reads: CASRLAGGVETQYF. The CDR3 DNA is TGTGCCAGCAGACTAGCGGGAGGTGTAGAGACCCAGTACTTC. The chain uses TRBV27 and TRBJ2-5, with 12 bases identical to TRBD2. There are 14 residues in the CDR3. V was clipped by 6 bases and J by 4 bases; unmatched bases: 3. Germline V gene data show CDR1 as MNHEY and CDR2 as SMNVEV (reference sequence).

The V gene is TRBV30, the J gene TRBJ2-7; no clear D gene. The CDR3 sequence is 16 residues long. CDR1 is GTSNPN, CDR2 SVGIG, per germline (reference sequence). Trimming pared 3 bases from V and 1 base from J, leaving 19 bases between. In DNA form, the CDR3 reads TGTGCCTGGAGATCCCCTTCGGCAGATCCTTCCTACGAGCAGTACTTC. This codes for CAWRSPSADPSYEQYF.

V is TRBV18 and J is TRBJ2-1; D is ambiguous. This CDR3 region has 12 residues. V lost 2 bases to trimming and J lost 12 bases, with 11 bases between them. Looked up from germline, CDR1 is KGHSH and CDR2 is LQKENI. CDR3 DNA: TGTGCCAGCTCACCAGCTCAGGACGCGCAGTTCTTC. Translation gives CASSPAQDAQFF.

V usage is TRBV5-6 and J usage is TRBJ2-5, with a possible D match to TRBD2 (6 bases). V was cut by 4 bases and J by 2 bases, with 15 bases left in between. The germline CDR1 and CDR2 sequences are SGHDT and YYEEEE. CDR3 length: 15 residues. CDR3 in DNA: TGTGCCAGCAGCACGTCCGGGACTGAGCAAGAGACCCAGTACTTC. It codes for CASSTSGTEQETQYF.

Notes on this clone: This sequence may be a read error, since a much larger clone differs from it by one base. The sample carries other DNA sequences with the same CDR3. This chain joins TRBV14 and TRBJ2-7, with 10 nucleotides matching TRBD1. In germline, CDR1 is SGHDN, CDR2 FVKESK. The CDR3 is 14 residues long. J gave up 3 bases and V 4 bases, and 3 bases lay outside the gene matches. CDR3 sequence: CASSPRTGGYEQYF. The CDR3 bases are TGTGCCAGCAGCCCCCGGACAGGGGGCTACGAGCAGTACTTC.

This clone was observed once. The chain joins TRBV27 to TRBJ1-5; 8 bases match TRBD1. V lost 6 bases and J lost 4; bases outside the gene matches: 5. CDR1 MNHEY and CDR2 SMNVEV come from the germline V gene (reference sequence). The CDR3 totals 14 residues. Written as DNA, the CDR3 is TGTGCCAGCAGCAAACGACAGGGGAATCAGCCCCAGCATTTT. This sequence encodes CASSKRQGNQPQHF.

The chain combines TRBV27 with TRBJ2-7; 8 bases are a match to TRBD2. V gave up 8 bases and J gave up 5 bases; unmatched junction bases: 14. Germline V gene data show CDR1 as MNHEY and CDR2 as SMNVEV (reference sequence). There are 15 residues in the CDR3. In DNA, the CDR3 is TGTGCCAGCGGTATCCTAGCGGGCAGGTCGGACGAGCAGTACTTC. Translating gives CASGILAGRSDEQYF.

In the case of this clone: Other nucleotide sequences from this sample produce the same CDR3. V gene TRBV5-1 combines with J gene TRBJ2-1; TRBD2 agrees at 11 bases. V was clipped by 3 bases and J by 4 bases; unmatched bases: 9. The CDR3 runs 17 residues. The germline gives CDR1 SGHRS, CDR2 YFSETQ. This CDR3 is CASSSGTSGPGYNEQFF. In DNA form, the CDR3 reads TGCGCCAGCAGCTCCGGGACTAGCGGCCCGGGGTACAATGAGCAGTTCTTC. Using reference TRBV5-1 and TRBJ2-1 for the parts outside the CDR3, the full variable domain is KAGVTQTPRYLIKTRGQQVTLSCSPISGHRSVSWYQQTPGQGLQFLFEYFSETQRNKGNFPGRFSGRQFSNSRSEMNVSTLELGDSALYLCASSSGTSGPGYNEQFFGPGTRLTVL.

The rearrangement uses TRBV13 and TRBJ1-2; D is uncertain. CDR3 size: 14 residues. Germline V gene sequence: CDR1 PRHDT, CDR2 FYEKMQ (reference sequence). Trimming removed 5 bases at V and 2 bases at J, with 12 bases between. CDR3 sequence (DNA): TGTGCCAGCAGCCAGGAGGACGGCAACTATGGCTACACCTTC. Its translation: CASSQEDGNYGYTF.

The gene calls are TRBV29-1 and TRBJ2-3, with 9 bases fitting TRBD1. CDR1 and CDR2 from the germline V gene are SQVTM and ANQGSEA. The CDR3 spans 14 residues. Unmatched junction bases numbered 6, after V lost 6 bases and J lost 2 bases. The CDR3 region is CSVPGQGLTDTQYF. The DNA for the CDR3 is TGCAGCGTCCCGGGACAGGGACTCACAGATACGCAGTATTTT.

The chain recombines TRBV27 with TRBJ2-7, with 11 bases fitting TRBD2. Germline V gene lookup returns CDR1 MNHEY and CDR2 SMNVEV (reference sequence). The CDR3 spans 17 residues. J lost 3 bases, V lost 5 bases, and 12 bases had no gene match. Here the CDR3 DNA reads TGTGCCAGCAGTCTTAAAGGCCTAGCGGGAGGCCTCTACGAGCAGTACTTC. Translated, it gives CASSLKGLAGGLYEQYF.

This clone showed up just once. V gene TRBV27 combines with J gene TRBJ1-1; D gene unclear. The CDR3 spans 14 residues. From germline, CDR1 is MNHEY and CDR2 SMNVEV (reference sequence). Trimming removed 0 bases at V and 2 bases at J, with 7 bases between. In nucleotides, the CDR3 is TGTGCCAGCAGTTTATCGTCTCCTAACACTGAAGCTTTCTTT. This codes for CASSLSSPNTEAFF.

The chain employs TRBV13 and TRBJ2-7, with D maybe TRBD2 (5 bases). The germline V gene has CDR1 PRHDT and CDR2 FYEKMQ (reference sequence). Trimming stripped 4 bases from V and 2 bases from J, with 12 bases between. The CDR3 has 14 amino acids. The CDR3 coding sequence is TGTGCCAGCAGCTCTCTCGCGGGCGCCTACGAGCAGTACTTC. This translates into CASSSLAGAYEQYF. The full variable domain, in which reference TRBV13 and TRBJ2-7 provide the parts outside the CDR3, is AAGVIQSPRHLIKEKRETATLKCYPIPRHDTVYWYQQGPGQDPQFLISFYEKMQSDKGSIPDRFSAQQFSDYHSELNMSSLELGDSALYFCASSSLAGAYEQYFGPGTRLTVT.

The chain's CDR3 is CASTTAGPLYGYTF. As DNA, the CDR3 is TGTGCCAGCACGACGGCCGGGCCTCTCTATGGCTACACCTTC. This chain uses TRBV6-1 with TRBJ1-2; D unresolved. The CDR3 is 14 amino acids. Germline CDR1 reads MNHNS; CDR2 reads SASEGT. V was clipped by 7 bases and J by 4 bases, with 16 bases between them.

This clone was seen a single time. The chain has TRBV11-2 and TRBJ2-7; the D gene is possibly TRBD2 (7 bases). The CDR3 contains 15 residues. Per the germline V gene, CDR1 is SGHAT and CDR2 is FQNNGV. Trimming left V 6 bases short and J 4 bases short, with 19 bases between. The CDR3 loop reads CASRQGSSGLYEQYF. The CDR3, as DNA: TGTGCCAGCAGGCAGGGGTCTAGCGGTCTATACGAGCAGTACTTC.

The rearrangement joins TRBV28 to TRBJ2-4, with TRBD1 matching over 10 bases. With V trimmed by 5 bases and J by 8 bases, 12 bases remained unmatched. The germline V gene encodes CDR1 MDHEN and CDR2 SYDVKM. This CDR3 spans 16 amino acids. CDR3 DNA sequence: TGTGCCAGCAGTATCGGGACAGGGGTTTTTGAGGACATTCAGTACTTC. Translated: CASSIGTGVFEDIQYF.

The V call is TRBV28, the J call TRBJ2-7; TRBD2 aligns across 7 bases. V was pared by 2 bases and J by 5 bases, with 9 bases of the junction left unmatched. This CDR3 spans 15 amino acids. Germline values: CDR1 MDHEN, CDR2 SYDVKM. The CDR3 sequence is CASSLRTRMGDEQYF. The CDR3 DNA sequence: TGTGCCAGCAGTTTACGGACTAGGATGGGGGACGAGCAGTACTTC.

This clone was seen just once. The chain carries TRBV7-9 and TRBJ2-5; 7 bases fit TRBD2. Germline CDR1 reads SEHNR; CDR2 reads FQNEAQ (reference sequence). The CDR3 totals 15 residues. Trimming at V came to 5 bases and at J to 4 bases, leaving 10 bases not matched to a gene. The CDR3 DNA is TGTGCCAGCAGCCCCTCTAGCGGAGAGGGAGAGACCCAGTACTTC. Residues: CASSPSSGEGETQYF.

This rearrangement joins TRBV27 to TRBJ1-4, with D uncertain. The CDR3 has 13 amino acids. V lost 3 bases, J lost 7 bases, and 9 bases lay in between. CDR1 MNHEY and CDR2 SMNVEV come from the germline V gene (reference sequence). CDR3 amino acids: CASSFYVGEKLFF. Written as DNA, the CDR3 is TGTGCCAGCAGTTTCTATGTTGGTGAAAAACTGTTTTTT.

This chain joins TRBV18 and TRBJ1-5; D perhaps matches TRBD1 (5 bases). V shed 6 bases and J shed 0 bases, with 12 bases lying between them. CDR3 length: 15 amino acids. The germline gives CDR1 KGHSH, CDR2 LQKENI. The CDR3 reads CASSPTEYSNQPQHF. The CDR3, as DNA: TGTGCCAGCTCGCCGACAGAGTATAGCAATCAGCCCCAGCATTTT. Full variable domain (outside the CDR3, taken from reference TRBV18 and TRBJ1-5): NAGVMQNPRHLVRRRGQEARLRCSPMKGHSHVYWYRQLPEEGLKFMVYLQKENIIDESGMPKERFSAEFPKEGPSILRIQQVVRGDSAAYFCASSPTEYSNQPQHFGDGTRLSIL.

CDR3 coding DNA: TGTGCCAGCAGCTTGGGTTCGAGCGCAACCGGGGAGCTGTTTTTT. It specifies CASSLGSSATGELFF. The V and J genes are TRBV5-4 and TRBJ2-2; D is uncertain. V lost 0 bases and J lost 5, with 11 bases in between. Germline-derived CDR1 and CDR2 are SGHNT and YYREEE (reference sequence). The CDR3 has 15 amino acids.

V gene TRBV27 combines with J gene TRBJ2-7; D is possibly TRBD1 or TRBD2 (5 bases each). CDR1 is MNHEY, CDR2 SMNVEV, per germline (reference sequence). Trimming left V 2 bases short and J 7 bases short, with 24 bases between. The CDR3 is 17 residues long. CDR3 in amino acids: CASSLTPPTGEGCEQYF. The CDR3 DNA follows: TGTGCCAGCAGTTTAACCCCCCCGACGGGTGAGGGGTGTGAGCAGTACTTC.